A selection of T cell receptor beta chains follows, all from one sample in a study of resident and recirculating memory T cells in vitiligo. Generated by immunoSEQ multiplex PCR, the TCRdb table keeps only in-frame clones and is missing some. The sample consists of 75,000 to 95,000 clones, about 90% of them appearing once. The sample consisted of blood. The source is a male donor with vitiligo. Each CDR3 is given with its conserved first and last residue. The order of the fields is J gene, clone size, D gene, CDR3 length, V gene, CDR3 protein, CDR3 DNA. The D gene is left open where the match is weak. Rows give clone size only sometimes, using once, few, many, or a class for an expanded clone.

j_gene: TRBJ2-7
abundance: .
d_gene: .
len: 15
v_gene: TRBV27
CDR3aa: CASSPLGRSYYEQYF
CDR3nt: TGTGCCAGCAGTCCGCTGGGCAGGTCTTACTACGAGCAGTACTTC

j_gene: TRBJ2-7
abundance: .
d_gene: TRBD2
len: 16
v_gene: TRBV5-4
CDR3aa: CASSLGLAGGLREQYF
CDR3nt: TGTGCCAGCAGCCTGGGACTAGCGGGAGGACTTCGGGAGCAGTACTTC

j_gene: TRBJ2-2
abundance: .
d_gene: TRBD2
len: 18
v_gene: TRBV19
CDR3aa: CASSITIQAGGPIGELFF
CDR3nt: TGTGCCAGTAGTATCACCATTCAAGCGGGAGGGCCTATCGGGGAGCTGTTTTTT

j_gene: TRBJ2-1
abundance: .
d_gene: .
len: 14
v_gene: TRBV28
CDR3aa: CASRGPGDYNEQFF
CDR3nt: TGTGCCAGCAGGGGGCCAGGGGACTACAATGAGCAGTTCTTC

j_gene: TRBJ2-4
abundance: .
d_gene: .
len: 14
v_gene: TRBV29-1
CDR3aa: CSASTGQLRDIQYF
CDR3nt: TGCAGCGCCTCAACAGGCCAACTTAGGGACATTCAGTACTTC

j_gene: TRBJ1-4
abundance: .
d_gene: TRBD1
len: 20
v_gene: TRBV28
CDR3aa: CASSLFVLRRQGAFNEKLFF
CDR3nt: TGTGCCAGCAGTTTATTTGTTTTGAGGCGACAGGGGGCTTTTAATGAAAAACTGTTTTTT

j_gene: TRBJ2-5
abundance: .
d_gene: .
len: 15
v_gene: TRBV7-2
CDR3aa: CASSLGPQGRETQYF
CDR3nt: TGTGCCAGCAGCTTAGGTCCCCAGGGCAGAGAGACCCAGTACTTC

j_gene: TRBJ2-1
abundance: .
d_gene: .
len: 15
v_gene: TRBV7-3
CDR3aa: CASSSLNGGRDEQFF
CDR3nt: TGTGCCAGCAGCTCCTTGAACGGGGGGCGGGATGAGCAGTTCTTC

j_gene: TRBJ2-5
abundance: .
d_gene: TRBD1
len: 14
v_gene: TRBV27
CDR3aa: CASSWGTGQETQYF
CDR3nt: TGTGCCAGCAGTTGGGGGACAGGCCAAGAGACCCAGTACTTC

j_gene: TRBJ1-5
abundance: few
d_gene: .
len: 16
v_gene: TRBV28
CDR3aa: CASTPPSGRSNQPQHF
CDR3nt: TGTGCCAGCACCCCCCCCTCGGGTCGGAGCAATCAGCCCCAGCATTTT

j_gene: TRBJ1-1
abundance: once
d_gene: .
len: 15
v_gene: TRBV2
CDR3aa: CASSEGVRGLGEAFF
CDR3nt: TGTGCCAGCAGTGAAGGGGTAAGGGGATTAGGTGAAGCTTTCTTT

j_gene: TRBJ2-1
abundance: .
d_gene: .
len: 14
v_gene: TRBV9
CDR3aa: CASSVRQGYNEQFF
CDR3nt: TGTGCCAGCAGCGTCCGGCAGGGTTACAATGAGCAGTTCTTC

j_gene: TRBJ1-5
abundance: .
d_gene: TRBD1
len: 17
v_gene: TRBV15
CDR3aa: CATSDWVITGGNQPQHF
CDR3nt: TGTGCCACCAGCGATTGGGTTATCACAGGGGGCAATCAGCCCCAGCATTTT

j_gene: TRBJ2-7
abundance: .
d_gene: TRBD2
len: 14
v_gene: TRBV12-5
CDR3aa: CASGLRAGVYEQYF
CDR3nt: TGTGCTAGTGGTTTGAGAGCGGGAGTCTACGAGCAGTACTTC

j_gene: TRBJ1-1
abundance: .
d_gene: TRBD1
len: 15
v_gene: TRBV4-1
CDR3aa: CASSQTTGASTEAFF
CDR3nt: TGCGCCAGCAGCCAGACAACAGGGGCGAGCACTGAAGCTTTCTTT

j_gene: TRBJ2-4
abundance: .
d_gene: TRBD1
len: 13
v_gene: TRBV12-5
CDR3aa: CASGLSRGHIQYF
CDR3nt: TGTGCTAGTGGTTTGTCGAGGGGGCACATTCAGTACTTC

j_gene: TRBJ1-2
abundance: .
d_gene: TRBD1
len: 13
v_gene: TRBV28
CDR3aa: CASSSTGPYGYTF
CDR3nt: TGTGCCAGCAGTTCGACAGGGCCCTATGGCTACACCTTC

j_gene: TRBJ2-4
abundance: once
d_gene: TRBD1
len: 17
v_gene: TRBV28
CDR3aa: CASSWSGQGLAKNIQYF
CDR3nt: TGTGCCAGCAGTTGGTCCGGACAGGGTCTAGCCAAAAACATTCAGTACTTC

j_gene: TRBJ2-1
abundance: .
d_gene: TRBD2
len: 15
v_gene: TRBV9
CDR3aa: CASSVAGSAGVEKFF
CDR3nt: TGTGCCAGCAGCGTAGCTGGGTCGGCGGGAGTGGAAAAGTTCTTC

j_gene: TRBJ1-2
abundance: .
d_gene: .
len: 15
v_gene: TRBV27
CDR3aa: CASGTPLTGPDGYTF
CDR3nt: TGTGCCAGCGGCACCCCCTTGACAGGTCCGGATGGCTACACCTTC

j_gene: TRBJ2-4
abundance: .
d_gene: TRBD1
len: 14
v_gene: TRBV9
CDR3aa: CASPRGQSKNIQYF
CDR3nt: TGTGCCAGCCCCCGGGGACAGAGCAAAAACATTCAGTACTTC

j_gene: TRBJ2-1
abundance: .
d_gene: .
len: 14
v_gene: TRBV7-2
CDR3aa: CASSSRVFYNEQFF
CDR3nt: TGTGCCAGCAGTTCCCGGGTCTTTTACAATGAGCAGTTCTTC

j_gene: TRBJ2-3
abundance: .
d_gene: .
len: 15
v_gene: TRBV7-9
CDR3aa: CASSGPGRSTDTQYF
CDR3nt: TGTGCCAGCAGCGGTCCGGGGAGAAGCACAGATACGCAGTATTTT

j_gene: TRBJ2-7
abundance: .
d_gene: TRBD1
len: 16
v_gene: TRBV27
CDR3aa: CASSSGRGQGFYEQYF
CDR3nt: TGTGCCAGCAGCTCAGGTAGGGGACAGGGGTTCTACGAGCAGTACTTC

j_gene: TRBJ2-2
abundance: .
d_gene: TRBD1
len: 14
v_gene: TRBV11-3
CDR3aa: CASSRDRGTGELFF
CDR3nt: TGTGCCAGCAGCCGGGACAGGGGGACCGGGGAGCTGTTTTTT

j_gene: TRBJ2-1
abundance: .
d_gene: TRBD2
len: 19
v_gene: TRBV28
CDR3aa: CASSTGGWREVSSYNEQFF
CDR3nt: TGTGCCAGCAGTACCGGGGGATGGCGGGAGGTGAGCTCCTACAATGAGCAGTTCTTC

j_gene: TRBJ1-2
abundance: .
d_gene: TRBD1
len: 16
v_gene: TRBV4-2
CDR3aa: CASSQELGTGVYGYTF
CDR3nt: TGTGCCAGCAGCCAAGAACTCGGGACAGGGGTCTATGGCTACACCTTC

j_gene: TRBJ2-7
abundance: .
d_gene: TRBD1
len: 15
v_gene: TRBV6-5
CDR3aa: CASSYHHRGSYEQYF
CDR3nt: TGTGCCAGCAGTTATCATCACAGGGGCTCCTACGAGCAGTACTTC

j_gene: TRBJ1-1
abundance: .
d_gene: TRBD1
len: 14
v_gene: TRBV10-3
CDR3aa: CAINPTGVNTEAFF
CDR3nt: TGTGCCATCAACCCGACAGGGGTTAACACTGAAGCTTTCTTT

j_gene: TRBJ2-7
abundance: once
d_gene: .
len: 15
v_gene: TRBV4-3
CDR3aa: CASSHETSGIYEQYF
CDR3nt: TGCGCCAGCAGCCACGAGACTAGTGGTATTTACGAGCAGTACTTC

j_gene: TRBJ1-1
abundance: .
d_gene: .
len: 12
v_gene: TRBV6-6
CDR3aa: CASSYEGGGAFF
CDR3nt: TGTGCCAGCAGTTACGAGGGAGGGGGAGCTTTCTTT

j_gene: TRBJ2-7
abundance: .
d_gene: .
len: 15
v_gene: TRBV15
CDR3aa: CATNTPSGRPYEQYF
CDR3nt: TGTGCCACCAACACCCCCTCGGGTCGTCCTTACGAGCAGTACTTC

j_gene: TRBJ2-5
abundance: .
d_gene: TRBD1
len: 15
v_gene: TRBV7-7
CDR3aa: CASSSTGTPQETQYF
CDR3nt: TGTGCCAGCAGCTCGACAGGGACCCCCCAAGAGACCCAGTACTTC

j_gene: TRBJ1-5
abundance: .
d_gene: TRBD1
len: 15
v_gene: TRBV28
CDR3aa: CASSSGGAGNQPQHF
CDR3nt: TGTGCCAGCAGTTCAGGGGGCGCGGGCAATCAGCCCCAGCATTTT

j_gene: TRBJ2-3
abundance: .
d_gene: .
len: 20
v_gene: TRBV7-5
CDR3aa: CARSTIFRGLAGVGTDTQYF
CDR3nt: TGTGCCAGAAGTACAATTTTCAGAGGACTAGCGGGAGTCGGCACAGATACGCAGTATTTT

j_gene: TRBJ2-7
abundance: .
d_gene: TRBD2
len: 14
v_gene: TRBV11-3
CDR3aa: CASRLETSAYEQYF
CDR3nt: TGTGCCAGCAGACTAGAGACTAGCGCCTACGAGCAGTACTTC

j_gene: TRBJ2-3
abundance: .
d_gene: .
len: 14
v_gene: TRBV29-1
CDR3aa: CSVEGGGGGDTQYF
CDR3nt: TGCAGCGTTGAAGGAGGAGGGGGCGGAGATACGCAGTATTTT

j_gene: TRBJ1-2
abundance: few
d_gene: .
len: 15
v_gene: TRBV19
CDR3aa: CASSARDSRTSGYTF
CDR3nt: TGTGCCAGTAGTGCCCGGGACTCCCGGACGTCTGGCTACACCTTC

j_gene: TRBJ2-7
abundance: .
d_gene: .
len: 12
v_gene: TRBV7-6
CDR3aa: CASSSTSYEQYF
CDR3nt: TGTGCCAGCAGCAGTACTAGCTACGAGCAGTACTTC

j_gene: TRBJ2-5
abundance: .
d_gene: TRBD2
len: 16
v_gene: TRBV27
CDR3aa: CASSLWASGSQETQYF
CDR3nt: TGTGCCAGCAGTTTGTGGGCTAGCGGGAGCCAAGAGACCCAGTACTTC

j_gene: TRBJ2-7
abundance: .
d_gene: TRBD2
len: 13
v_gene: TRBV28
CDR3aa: CASSWEGAGEQYF
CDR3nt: TGTGCCAGCAGTTGGGAGGGCGCTGGGGAGCAGTACTTC

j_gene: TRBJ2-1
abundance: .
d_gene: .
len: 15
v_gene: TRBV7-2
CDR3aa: CASSPLSGTYNEQFF
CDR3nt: TGTGCCAGCAGCCCCCTGAGCGGAACTTACAATGAGCAGTTCTTC